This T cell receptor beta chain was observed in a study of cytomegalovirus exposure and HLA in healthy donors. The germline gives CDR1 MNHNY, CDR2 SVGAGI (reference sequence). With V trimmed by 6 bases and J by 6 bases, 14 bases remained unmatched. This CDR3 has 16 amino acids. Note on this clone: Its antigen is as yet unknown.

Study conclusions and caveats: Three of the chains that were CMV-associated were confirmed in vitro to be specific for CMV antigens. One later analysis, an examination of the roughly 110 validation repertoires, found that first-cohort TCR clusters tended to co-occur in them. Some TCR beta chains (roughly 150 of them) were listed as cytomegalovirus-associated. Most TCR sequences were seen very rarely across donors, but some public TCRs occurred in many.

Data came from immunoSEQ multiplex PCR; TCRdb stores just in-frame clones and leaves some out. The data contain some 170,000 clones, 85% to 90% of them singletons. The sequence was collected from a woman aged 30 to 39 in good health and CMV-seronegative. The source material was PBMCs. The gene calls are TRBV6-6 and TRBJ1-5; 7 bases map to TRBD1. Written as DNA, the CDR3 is TGTGCCAGCAGCTGGACCACAGGGGTTGTTCGTCAGCCCCAGCATTTT. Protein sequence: CASSWTTGVVRQPQHF.